The clone carrying this T cell receptor beta chain was observed once. Its antigen is not known. Germline V gene data show CDR1 as SGHRS and CDR2 as YFSETQ. The CDR3 is made up of 16 amino acids. V was pared by 0 bases and J by 0 bases, with 12 bases between. Clones were sequenced by immunoSEQ multiplex PCR, and TCRdb holds only the in-frame ones, with some missing. Of under 130,000 clones in the sample, roughly 82% were seen once. The source of the sample is a study of T cell responses to AZD1222 COVID-19 vaccine. Study-wide results and caveats: Repertoire collection took place solely once the T cell response had peaked. Unmutated variant regions are reportedly the target of nearly half of TCRs that are spike-specific. Donors skewed white British and female; clonal diversity was possibly underestimated.

This rearrangement joins TRBV5-1 to TRBJ2-5, with D possibly matching TRBD2 (5 bases). This receptor was obtained from an adult in good health. The material sequenced was peripheral blood, taken on day 0 of AZD1222 vaccination. The CDR3 loop reads CASSLGPGADQETQYF. CDR3 nucleotide sequence: TGCGCCAGCAGCTTGGGCCCCGGAGCGGACCAAGAGACCCAGTACTTC.